This T cell receptor beta chain was sequenced in a study of blood T cells in healthy people across ages. CDR1 is SGHTA and CDR2 is FQGNSA in the germline V gene. Trimming shortened V by 5 bases and J by 4 bases, and 9 bases separated the two germline ends. The CDR3 contains 13 residues. For the second PCR, which ran for 7 to 11 cycles, a sample-barcoded 5' primer and a J-beta primer mix were used. Each of the samples gave a minimum of 2.5 million paired-end reads that contained CDR3. Using its own MiXCR run on the 5' RACE reads, TCRdb lists one record per CDR3 protein. Of roughly 1,800,000 distinct CDR3 sequences listed, roughly 52% were seen once; the top ten hold roughly 2%.

Sequences were obtained from blood. This receptor was taken from a woman between 40 and 55 years old in good health. This chain uses TRBV7-2 with TRBJ2-4; unclear D gene. Here the CDR3 reads CASSIGTKNIQYF. In nucleotides, the CDR3 is TGTGCCAGCAGCATCGGAACAAAAAACATTCAGTACTTC. Variable domain in full (rest from reference TRBV7-2 and TRBJ2-4): GAGVSQSPSNKVTEKGKDVELRCDPISGHTALYWYRQSLGQGLEFLIYFQGNSAPDKSGLPSDRFSAERTGGSVSTLTIQRTQQEDSAVYLCASSIGTKNIQYFGAGTRLSVL.